The subject of this entry is one T cell receptor (beta chain). This entry is derived from a study of shared T cell receptors in the human thymus. CDR1 is LNHDA and CDR2 is SQIVND in the germline V gene (reference sequence). CDR3 length: 16 residues. V gave up 4 bases and J gave up 4 bases; unmatched junction bases: 7. Here immunoSEQ multiplex PCR was the method, and the copy in TCRdb shows in-frame clones only, minus some. This table has 600,000 or so clones, approximately 89% appearing once. This sample also appeared in a second study, on human thymus T cells. That report adds: Thymus pieces cut out during corrective heart surgery were the tissue that was used.

Sequences were obtained from thymocytes. The sequence derives from a boy less than two years old with a congenital heart defect. The rearrangement joins TRBV19 to TRBJ1-6, with 7 bases matching TRBD1. The CDR3 sequence: CASSSTGAQYNSPLHF. The DNA for the CDR3 is TGTGCCAGTAGTAGTACAGGGGCACAGTATAATTCACCCCTCCACTTT.